The 26 T cell receptor beta chains below come from one sample, sequenced in a study of control samples from healthy donors and cancer patients. Using immunoSEQ multiplex PCR, the repertoire was profiled, and TCRdb retains in-frame clones only, with some absent. The sample holds around 96,000 clones, over 85% seen once. The sample taken for sequencing was blood. These receptors were obtained from a man aged 18-30 years in good health.

V is TRBV9 and J is TRBJ1-3; weak D call: TRBD1 (6 bases). V gave up 10 bases and J gave up 0 bases, with 17 bases separating them. The CDR3 contains 15 residues. Germline loops: CDR1 SGDLS, CDR2 YYNGEE. In DNA form, the CDR3 reads TGTGCCTCGACGAGGGGGGCGAGCTCTGGAAACACCATATATTTT. This codes for CASTRGASSGNTIYF.

The chain joins TRBV7-9 to TRBJ2-7; unclear D gene. This CDR3 is built from 15 residues. Germline CDR1 reads SEHNR; CDR2 reads FQNEAQ (reference sequence). The V end lost 7 bases, the J end lost 4 bases, and 20 bases lay between the germline ends. The CDR3 here is CASTLDQHGNYEQYF. The CDR3 DNA sequence: TGTGCCAGCACCCTAGACCAGCATGGGAATTACGAGCAGTACTTC.

The chain has TRBV13 and TRBJ1-6, with D uncertain. Germline V gene data show CDR1 as PRHDT and CDR2 as FYEKMQ (reference sequence). The length of the CDR3 is 18 residues. V was shortened by 4 bases and J by 9 bases, with 25 bases between the two germline ends. The CDR3 bases are TGTGCCAGCAGCTCGGTGGGAGCCTCTTCACTATTGGGTTCACCCCTCCACTTT. It specifies CASSSVGASSLLGSPLHF.

This chain joins TRBV27 and TRBJ2-7; TRBD1 aligns across 7 bases. From germline, CDR1 is MNHEY and CDR2 SMNVEV (reference sequence). J was trimmed by 3 bases and V by 2 bases; bases with no gene match: 4. The CDR3 contains 14 residues. CDR3 sequence: CASSLKGANYEQYF. For the CDR3, the DNA is TGTGCCAGCAGTTTAAAGGGGGCCAACTACGAGCAGTACTTC.

This chain uses TRBV4-1 with TRBJ2-1; 13 nucleotides match TRBD2. The CDR3 covers 15 residues. Germline V lookup: CDR1 MGHRA, CDR2 YSYEKL. J gave up 8 bases and V 4 bases, and 5 bases lay outside the gene matches. The CDR3 DNA follows: TGCGCCAGCAGCCCTGGACTAGCGGGAGCCCATGAGCAGTTCTTC. It codes for CASSPGLAGAHEQFF.

The rearrangement links TRBV5-4 to TRBJ1-6; TRBD1 matches 8 bases. The CDR3 runs 15 residues. V lost 4 bases to trimming and J lost 9 bases; unmatched junction nucleotides: 9. Germline V CDR1 and CDR2: SGHNT, YYREEE (reference sequence). DNA for the CDR3: TGTGCCAGCAGCGCCACGACAGGGGCAGGTTCACCCCTCCACTTT. It yields the protein CASSATTGAGSPLHF.

This clone was seen more than once but under ten times. The chain is built from TRBV27 and TRBJ1-1; no definite D call. The ends were cut back, 3 bases at V and 4 bases at J, with 15 bases in the middle. Germline values: CDR1 MNHEY, CDR2 SMNVEV (reference sequence). The CDR3 sequence is 15 residues long. CDR3 amino acids: CASSLSGRVGTEAFF. CDR3 DNA: TGTGCCAGCAGTTTGAGCGGGAGGGTGGGCACTGAAGCTTTCTTT.

The V and J genes are TRBV5-8 and TRBJ1-5; D might be TRBD1 (6 bases). The CDR3 consists of 16 residues. The V gene's germline CDR1 is SGHTS and CDR2 YDEGEE. V lost 1 base to trimming and J lost 3 bases, with 14 bases between them. The CDR3 DNA sequence: TGTGCCAGCAGCTTGCCAGGGACATACAACAATCAGCCCCAGCATTTT. It translates to CASSLPGTYNNQPQHF.

The chain uses TRBV2 and TRBJ2-1, with TRBD1 as a possible D gene (6 bases). V was shortened by 9 bases and J by 5 bases, with 11 bases between the two germline ends. The CDR3 extends over 12 amino acids. CDR1 is SNHLY and CDR2 is FYNNEI in the germline V gene. CDR3 sequence: CASSEGDNEQFF. CDR3 nucleotide sequence: TGTGCCAGTAGCGAGGGGGACAATGAGCAGTTCTTC.

The gene calls are TRBV6-4 and TRBJ2-1; TRBD2 agrees at 9 bases. The germline gives CDR1 MRHNA, CDR2 SNTAGT. The CDR3 covers 14 residues. V was pared by 4 bases and J by 7 bases, with 5 bases of the junction left unmatched. CDR3: CASSVAGGQNEQFF. CDR3 coding DNA: TGTGCCAGCAGTGTTGCGGGAGGGCAAAATGAGCAGTTCTTC.

The chain has TRBV19 and TRBJ1-5; D gene uncertain. V was pared by 5 bases and J by 1 base, with 6 bases between. CDR3 length: 13 residues. Per the germline V gene, CDR1 is LNHDA and CDR2 is SQIVND (reference sequence). The CDR3 loop is CASSLISNQPQHF. CDR3 bases: TGTGCCAGTAGTTTAATAAGCAATCAGCCCCAGCATTTT.

This chain connects TRBV4-2 to TRBJ1-6, with 9 bases lining up with TRBD1. The V segment lost 4 bases and the J segment 10 bases; nucleotides outside the gene matches: 5. Germline loops: CDR1 LGHNA, CDR2 YNFKEQ. This CDR3 has 14 amino acids. The CDR3 region has the DNA TGTGCCAGCAGCCTACAGGGGGCAATCTCACCCCTCCACTTT. Translation: CASSLQGAISPLHF.

The rearrangement links TRBV5-8 to TRBJ1-4, with D possibly matching TRBD1 (5 bases). The CDR3 covers 13 residues. Trimming took off 5 bases at V and 5 bases at J, with 10 bases between the two ends. In germline, CDR1 is SGHTS, CDR2 YDEGEE. Here the CDR3 reads CASSHKGNEKLFF. Written as DNA, the CDR3 is TGTGCCAGCAGTCACAAGGGGAATGAAAAACTGTTTTTT.

The table lists this clone with a count of one. V usage is TRBV6-1 and J usage is TRBJ2-3, with TRBD2 matching 15 bases. The CDR3 runs to 15 residues. The junction had 2 bases not matched to a gene; V was cut back by 3 bases and J by 7 bases. The V gene's germline CDR1 is MNHNS and CDR2 SASEGT. CDR3 coding DNA: TGTGCCAGCAGTGAGGGGACTAGCGGGGGGCATACGCAGTATTTT. It yields the protein CASSEGTSGGHTQYF.

Details on this clone: One end of the junction does not line up with germline, which may come from a read error. The J gene is TRBJ2-7, the V gene TRBV2, with D uncertain. Germline V gene data show CDR1 as SNHLY and CDR2 as FYNNEI. This CDR3 is 12 amino acids long. The CDR3 reads CASSGEETQKRF. For the CDR3, the DNA is TGTGCCAGCAGTGGTGAGGAAACCCAAAAGCGTTTC.

This chain links TRBV5-6 with TRBJ1-6; 8 bases match TRBD1. The CDR3 runs to 15 residues. The J segment lost 4 bases and the V segment lost 4 bases, leaving 4 bases of the junction unmatched. Germline CDR1 is SGHDT and CDR2 is YYEEEE. The CDR3 spells CASSLGQGYNSPLHF. CDR3 DNA sequence: TGTGCCAGCAGCCTAGGACAGGGTTATAATTCACCCCTCCACTTT.

The chain's CDR3 is CASSADSSPMNTEAFF. CDR3 nucleotide sequence: TGCGCCAGCAGCGCGGACAGCTCGCCCATGAACACTGAAGCTTTCTTT. V usage is TRBV5-1 and J usage is TRBJ1-1; maybe TRBD1 (6 bases). The CDR3 has 16 amino acids. Germline V gene data show CDR1 as SGHRS and CDR2 as YFSETQ. The ends were cut back, 4 bases at V and 0 bases at J, with 16 bases in the middle.

The chain couples TRBV5-1 to TRBJ2-2; 8 bases fit TRBD2. CDR1 SGHRS and CDR2 YFSETQ come from the germline V gene. The CDR3 has 15 residues. After removal of 7 bases from V and 3 bases from J, the junction contained 8 bases not matched to a gene. CDR3 in amino acids: CASHPGGEYTGELFF. CDR3 DNA sequence: TGCGCCAGCCACCCGGGGGGGGAGTACACCGGGGAGCTGTTTTTT.

V usage is TRBV7-9 and J usage is TRBJ2-7; TRBD2 aligns across 8 bases. CDR3 length: 15 residues. Trimming took 5 bases from V and 0 from J; bases not matched to a gene: 6. Germline loops: CDR1 SEHNR, CDR2 FQNEAQ (reference sequence). The DNA of the CDR3 is TGTGCCAGCAGCCGCGGGAGGATGAACTCCTACGAGCAGTACTTC. Its protein is CASSRGRMNSYEQYF.

The chain recombines TRBV9 with TRBJ2-7; D may correspond to TRBD1 or TRBD2 (5 bases each). The V end was cut by 0 bases, the J end by 3 bases, with 16 bases between. Germline CDR1 is SGDLS and CDR2 is YYNGEE. The CDR3 is 16 residues long. CDR3 sequence: CASSVAPGRPNYEQYF. The CDR3 DNA reads TGTGCCAGCAGCGTAGCTCCGGGACGGCCGAACTACGAGCAGTACTTC.

V and J are TRBV4-3 and TRBJ2-5; 8 nucleotides align to TRBD1. After removal of 0 bases from V and 5 bases from J, the junction contained 8 bases not matched to a gene. Per germline, CDR1 LGHNA and CDR2 YSLEER. The CDR3 contains 16 residues. In DNA form, the CDR3 reads TGCGCCAGCAGCCAAGAAGTGAGGACAGGGTGGGAGACCCAGTACTTC. This encodes CASSQEVRTGWETQYF.

The V call is TRBV3-1 (or the pseudogene TRBV3-2), the J call TRBJ1-2; maybe TRBD1 (5 bases). CDR3 length: 14 amino acids. Looked up from germline, CDR1 is LGHDT and CDR2 is YNNKEL (reference sequence). V was cut by 3 bases and J by 5 bases, with 13 bases left in between. The CDR3 DNA follows: TGTGCCAGCAGCCACTCACCAGGGAGTTATGGCTACACCTTC. Protein sequence: CASSHSPGSYGYTF.

The rearrangement joins TRBV27 to TRBJ2-7, with no clear D. The CDR3 is 15 amino acids. V lost 3 bases and J 0 bases, leaving 12 bases between the germline ends. Germline CDR1 is MNHEY and CDR2 is SMNVEV (reference sequence). CDR3 bases: TGTGCCAGCAGTTTGCGTTCCGTAAGCTCCTACGAGCAGTACTTC. It encodes CASSLRSVSSYEQYF.

This rearrangement joins TRBV6-4 to TRBJ2-7; either TRBD1 or TRBD2 may fit D (5 bases each). CDR3 length: 13 amino acids. The ends were cut back, 3 bases at V and 2 bases at J, with 8 bases in the middle. Germline lookup yields CDR1 MRHNA and CDR2 SNTAGT. CDR3 sequence reads: CASSEGTAYEQYF. In DNA form, the CDR3 reads TGTGCCAGCAGTGAAGGGACCGCCTACGAGCAGTACTTC.

This chain uses TRBV4-3 with TRBJ2-1; 8 positions agree with TRBD2. Germline CDR1 reads LGHNA; CDR2 reads YSLEER. V was clipped by 0 bases and J by 7 bases; unmatched bases: 11. This CDR3 contains 17 residues. CDR3 loop: CASSQETGLVPFNEQFF. The CDR3 region has the DNA TGCGCCAGCAGCCAAGAGACGGGACTAGTCCCTTTTAATGAGCAGTTCTTC.

The J gene is TRBJ1-1, the V gene TRBV30; 10 bases are a match to TRBD1. V lost 2 bases and J lost 7; bases outside the gene matches: 7. This CDR3 is built from 14 residues. The germline V gene has CDR1 GTSNPN and CDR2 SVGIG (reference sequence). CDR3 region: CAWSKGTGVFEAFF. CDR3 in DNA: TGTGCCTGGAGTAAAGGGACAGGGGTCTTTGAAGCTTTCTTT.